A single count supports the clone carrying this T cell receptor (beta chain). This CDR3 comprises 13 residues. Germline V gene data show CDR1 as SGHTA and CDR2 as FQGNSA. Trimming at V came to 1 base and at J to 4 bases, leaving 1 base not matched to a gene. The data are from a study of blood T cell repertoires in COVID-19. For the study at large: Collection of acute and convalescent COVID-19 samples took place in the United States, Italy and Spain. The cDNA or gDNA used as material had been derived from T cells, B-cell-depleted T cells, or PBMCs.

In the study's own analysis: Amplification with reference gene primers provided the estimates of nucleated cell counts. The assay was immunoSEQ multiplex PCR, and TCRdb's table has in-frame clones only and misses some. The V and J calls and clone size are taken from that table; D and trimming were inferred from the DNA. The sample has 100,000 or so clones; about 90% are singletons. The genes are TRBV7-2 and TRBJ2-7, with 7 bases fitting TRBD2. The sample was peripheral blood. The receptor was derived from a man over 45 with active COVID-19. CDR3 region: CASSLGGGYEQYF. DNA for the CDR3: TGTGCCAGCAGCTTAGGGGGGGGTTACGAGCAGTACTTC.